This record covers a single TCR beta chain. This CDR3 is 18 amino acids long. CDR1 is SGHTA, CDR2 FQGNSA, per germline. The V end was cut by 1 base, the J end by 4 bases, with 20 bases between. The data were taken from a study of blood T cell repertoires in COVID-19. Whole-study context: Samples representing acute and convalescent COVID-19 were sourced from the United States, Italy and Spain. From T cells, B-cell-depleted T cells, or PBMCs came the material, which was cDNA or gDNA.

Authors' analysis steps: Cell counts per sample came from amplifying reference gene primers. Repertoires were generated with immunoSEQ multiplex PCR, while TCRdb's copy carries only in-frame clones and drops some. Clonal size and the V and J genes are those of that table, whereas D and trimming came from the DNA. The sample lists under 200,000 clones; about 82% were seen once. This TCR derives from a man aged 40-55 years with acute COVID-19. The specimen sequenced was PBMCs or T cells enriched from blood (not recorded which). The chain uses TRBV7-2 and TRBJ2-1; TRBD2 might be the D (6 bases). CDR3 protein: CASSLDPGRNIEYNEQFF. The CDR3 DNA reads TGTGCCAGCAGCTTAGACCCAGGGAGGAATATTGAATACAATGAGCAGTTCTTC. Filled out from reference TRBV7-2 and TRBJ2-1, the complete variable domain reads GAGVSQSPSNKVTEKGKDVELRCDPISGHTALYWYRQSLGQGLEFLIYFQGNSAPDKSGLPSDRFSAERTGGSVSTLTIQRTQQEDSAVYLCASSLDPGRNIEYNEQFFGPGTRLTVL.